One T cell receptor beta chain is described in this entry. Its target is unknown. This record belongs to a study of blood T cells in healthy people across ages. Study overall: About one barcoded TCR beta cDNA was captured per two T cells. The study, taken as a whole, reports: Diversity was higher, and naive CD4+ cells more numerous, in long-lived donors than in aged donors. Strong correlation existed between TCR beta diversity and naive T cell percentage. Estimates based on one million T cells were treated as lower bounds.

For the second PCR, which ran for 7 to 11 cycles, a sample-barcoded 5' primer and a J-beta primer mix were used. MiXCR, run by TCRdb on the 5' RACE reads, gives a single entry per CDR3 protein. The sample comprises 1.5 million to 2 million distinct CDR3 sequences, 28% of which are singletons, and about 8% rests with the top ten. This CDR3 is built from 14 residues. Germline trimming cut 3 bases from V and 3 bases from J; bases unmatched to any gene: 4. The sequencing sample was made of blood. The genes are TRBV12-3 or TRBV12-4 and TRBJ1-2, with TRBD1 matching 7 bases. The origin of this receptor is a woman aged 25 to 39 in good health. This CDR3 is CASSFKGADYGYTF. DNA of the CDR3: TGTGCCAGCAGTTTCAAGGGGGCCGACTATGGCTACACCTTC.